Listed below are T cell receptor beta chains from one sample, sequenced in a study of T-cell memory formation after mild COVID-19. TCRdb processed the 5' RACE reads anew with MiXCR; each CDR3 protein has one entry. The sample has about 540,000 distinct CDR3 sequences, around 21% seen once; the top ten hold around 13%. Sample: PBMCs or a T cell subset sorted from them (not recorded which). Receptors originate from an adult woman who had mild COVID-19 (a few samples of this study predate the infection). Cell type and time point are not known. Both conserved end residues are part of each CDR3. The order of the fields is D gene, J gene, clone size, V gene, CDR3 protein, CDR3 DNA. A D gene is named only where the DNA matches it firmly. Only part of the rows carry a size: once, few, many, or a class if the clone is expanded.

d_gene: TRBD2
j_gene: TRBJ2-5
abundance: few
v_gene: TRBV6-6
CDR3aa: CASSLRLAGERETQYF
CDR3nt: TGTGCCAGCAGTTTAAGACTAGCGGGAGAGAGAGAGACCCAGTACTTC

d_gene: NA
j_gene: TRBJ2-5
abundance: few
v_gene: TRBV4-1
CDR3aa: CASSQSGGAAETQYF
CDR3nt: TGCGCCAGCAGCCAAAGTGGGGGGGCCGCCGAGACCCAGTACTTC

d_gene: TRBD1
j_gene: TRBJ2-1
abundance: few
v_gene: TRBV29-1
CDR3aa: CSVEDPGQGLNNEQFF
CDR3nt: TGCAGCGTTGAAGATCCCGGACAGGGTTTGAACAATGAGCAGTTCTTC

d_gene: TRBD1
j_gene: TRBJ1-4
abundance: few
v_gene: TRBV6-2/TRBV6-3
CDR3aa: CASSYSGTGNEKLFF
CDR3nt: TGTGCCAGCAGTTACTCGGGGACAGGGAATGAAAAACTGTTTTTT

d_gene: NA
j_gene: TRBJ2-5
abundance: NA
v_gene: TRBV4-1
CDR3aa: CASSRTRTVQETQYF
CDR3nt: TGCGCCAGCAGCAGGACTCGGACAGTTCAAGAGACCCAGTACTTC

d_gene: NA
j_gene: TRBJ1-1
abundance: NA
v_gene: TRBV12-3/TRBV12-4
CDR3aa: CASSLGREGMNTEAFF
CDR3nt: TGTGCCAGCAGTTTAGGTAGGGAGGGTATGAACACTGAAGCTTTCTTT

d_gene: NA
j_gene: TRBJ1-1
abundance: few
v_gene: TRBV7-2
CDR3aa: CASSLGRVGLNTEAFF
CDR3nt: TGTGCCAGCAGCTTAGGCAGGGTAGGACTGAACACTGAAGCTTTCTTT

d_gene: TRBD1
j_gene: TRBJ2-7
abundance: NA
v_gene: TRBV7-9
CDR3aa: CASSWTGTGGTYEQYF
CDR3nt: TGTGCCAGCAGCTGGACCGGGACAGGGGGCACCTACGAGCAGTACTTC

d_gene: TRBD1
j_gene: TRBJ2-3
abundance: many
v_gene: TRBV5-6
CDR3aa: CASSSGQGADTQYF
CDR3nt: TGTGCCAGCAGCTCGGGACAGGGGGCAGATACGCAGTATTTT

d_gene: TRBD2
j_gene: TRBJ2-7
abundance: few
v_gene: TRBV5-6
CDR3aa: CASSLAAGGVYEQYF
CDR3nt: TGTGCCAGCAGCTTGGCCGCGGGGGGTGTCTACGAGCAGTACTTC

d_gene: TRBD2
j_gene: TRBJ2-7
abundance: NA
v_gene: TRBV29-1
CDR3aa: CSILTLGLAGNEQYF
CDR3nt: TGCAGCATCCTGACGTTAGGGCTAGCGGGAAACGAGCAGTACTTC

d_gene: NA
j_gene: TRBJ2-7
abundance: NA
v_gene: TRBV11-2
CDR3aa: CASSQERSSYEQYF
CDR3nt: TGTGCCAGCAGCCAAGAGCGGAGCTCCTACGAGCAGTACTTC

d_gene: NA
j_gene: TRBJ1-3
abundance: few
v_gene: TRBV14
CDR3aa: CASSKGWGRNTIYF
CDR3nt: TGTGCCAGCAGCAAAGGCTGGGGGAGAAACACCATATATTTT

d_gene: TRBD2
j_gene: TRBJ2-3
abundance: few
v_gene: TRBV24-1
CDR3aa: CATRQGAGTTDTQYF
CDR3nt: TGTGCCACCCGTCAGGGAGCGGGAACCACAGATACGCAGTATTTT

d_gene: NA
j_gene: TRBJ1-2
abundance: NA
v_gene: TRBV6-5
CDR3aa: CASSYGSYSSIYGYTF
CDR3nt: TGTGCCAGCAGTTACGGGAGTTATAGTAGTATCTATGGCTACACCTTC

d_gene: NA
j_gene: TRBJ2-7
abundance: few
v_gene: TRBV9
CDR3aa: CASSDGSPGDEQYF
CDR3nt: TGTGCCAGCAGCGACGGATCCCCTGGGGACGAGCAGTACTTC

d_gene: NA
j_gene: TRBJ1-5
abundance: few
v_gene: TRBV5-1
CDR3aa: CASSAFPNQPQHF
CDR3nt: TGCGCCAGCAGCGCCTTTCCCAATCAGCCCCAGCATTTT

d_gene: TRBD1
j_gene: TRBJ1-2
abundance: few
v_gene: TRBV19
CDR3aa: CASTDGGQGAYGYTF
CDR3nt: TGTGCCAGTACCGATGGGGGACAGGGGGCCTATGGCTACACCTTC

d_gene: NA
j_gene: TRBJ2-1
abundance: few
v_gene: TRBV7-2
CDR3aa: CASGSAIGNEQFF
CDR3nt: TGTGCCAGTGGTAGCGCCATAGGAAATGAGCAGTTCTTC

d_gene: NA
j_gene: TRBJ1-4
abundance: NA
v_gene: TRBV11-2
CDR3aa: CASRKTGFTNEKLFF
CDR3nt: TGTGCCAGCAGGAAAACAGGTTTCACTAATGAAAAACTGTTTTTT

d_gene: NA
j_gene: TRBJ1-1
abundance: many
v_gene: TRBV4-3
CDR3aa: CASSQDPPVGSSNTEAFF
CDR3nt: TGCGCCAGCAGCCAAGATCCGCCGGTCGGCAGTTCTAACACTGAAGCTTTCTTT

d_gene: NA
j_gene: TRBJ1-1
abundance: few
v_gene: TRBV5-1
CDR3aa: CASSLDGQMNTEAFF
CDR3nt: TGCGCCAGCAGCTTGGATGGTCAGATGAACACTGAAGCTTTCTTT

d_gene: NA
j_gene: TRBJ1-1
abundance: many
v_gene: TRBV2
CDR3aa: CASSGVGYEAFF
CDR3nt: TGTGCCAGCAGTGGAGTCGGTTATGAAGCTTTCTTT

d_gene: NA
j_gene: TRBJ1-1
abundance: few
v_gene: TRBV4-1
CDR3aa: CASSLVRQLEAFF
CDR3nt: TGCGCCAGCAGCCTCGTACGTCAACTAGAGGCTTTCTTT

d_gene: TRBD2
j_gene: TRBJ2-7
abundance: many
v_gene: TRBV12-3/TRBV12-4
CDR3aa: CASSAGGGRRNEQYF
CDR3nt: TGTGCCAGCTCCGCGGGGGGCGGGAGGAGAAACGAGCAGTACTTC

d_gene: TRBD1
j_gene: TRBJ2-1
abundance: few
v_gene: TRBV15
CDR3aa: CATSRDRAGGHEQFF
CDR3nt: TGTGCCACCAGCAGAGATCGGGCAGGGGGACATGAGCAGTTCTTC

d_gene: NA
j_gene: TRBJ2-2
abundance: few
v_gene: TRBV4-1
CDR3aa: CASSQGGKGPNTGELFF
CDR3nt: TGCGCCAGCAGCCAAGGGGGAAAAGGACCGAACACCGGGGAGCTGTTTTTT

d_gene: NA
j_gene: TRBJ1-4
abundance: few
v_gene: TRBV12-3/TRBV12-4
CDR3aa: CASSPTGRNEKLFF
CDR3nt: TGTGCCAGCAGCCCGACTGGGCGTAATGAAAAACTGTTTTTT

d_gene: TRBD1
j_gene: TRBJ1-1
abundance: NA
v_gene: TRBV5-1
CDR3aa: CASSWQGARGNTEAFF
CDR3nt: TGCGCCAGCAGCTGGCAGGGGGCGCGTGGGAACACTGAAGCTTTCTTT

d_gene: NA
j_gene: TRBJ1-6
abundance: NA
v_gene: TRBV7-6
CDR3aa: CASSPDGRGYNSPLHF
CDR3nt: TGTGCCAGCAGCCCGGATGGGCGGGGGTATAATTCACCCCTCCACTTT

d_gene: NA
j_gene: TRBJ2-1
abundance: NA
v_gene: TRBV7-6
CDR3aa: CASSSRAHPNEQFF
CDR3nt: TGTGCCAGCAGCTCTCGCGCACACCCAAATGAGCAGTTCTTC

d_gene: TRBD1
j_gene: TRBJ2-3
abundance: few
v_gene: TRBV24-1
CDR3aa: CATSDGQGITDTQYF
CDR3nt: TGTGCCACCAGTGATGGACAGGGGATCACAGATACGCAGTATTTT

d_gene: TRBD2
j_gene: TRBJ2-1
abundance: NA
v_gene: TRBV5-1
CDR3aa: CASSLGLAGSRDEQFF
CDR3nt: TGCGCCAGCAGCTTGGGACTAGCGGGGTCAAGGGATGAGCAGTTCTTC

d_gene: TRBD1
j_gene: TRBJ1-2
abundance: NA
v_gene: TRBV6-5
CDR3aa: CASRGSHGQVYGYTF
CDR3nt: TGTGCCAGCCGTGGGTCTCACGGACAGGTCTATGGCTACACCTTC

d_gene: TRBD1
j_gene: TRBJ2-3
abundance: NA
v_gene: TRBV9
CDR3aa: CASSSRAGTGGSTDTQYF
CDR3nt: TGTGCCAGCAGCTCCCGGGCCGGGACAGGGGGGAGCACAGATACGCAGTATTTT

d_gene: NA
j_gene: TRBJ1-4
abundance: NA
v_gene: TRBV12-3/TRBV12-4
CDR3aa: CASGWRANEKLFF
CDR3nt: TGTGCCAGCGGATGGAGGGCTAATGAAAAACTGTTTTTT

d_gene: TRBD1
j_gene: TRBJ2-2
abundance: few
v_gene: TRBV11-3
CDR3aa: CASSPRGRQGGTGELFF
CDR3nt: TGTGCCAGCAGCCCCCGAGGGAGACAGGGTGGCACCGGGGAGCTGTTTTTT

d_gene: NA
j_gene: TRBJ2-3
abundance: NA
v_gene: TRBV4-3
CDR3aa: CASSQVLRVGATDTQYF
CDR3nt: TGCGCCAGCAGCCAGGTGTTACGGGTGGGGGCCACAGATACGCAGTATTTT

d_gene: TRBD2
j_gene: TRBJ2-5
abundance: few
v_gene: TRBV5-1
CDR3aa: CASSLTSGRAGETQYF
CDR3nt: TGCGCCAGCAGCTTGACTAGCGGGAGGGCTGGAGAGACCCAGTACTTC

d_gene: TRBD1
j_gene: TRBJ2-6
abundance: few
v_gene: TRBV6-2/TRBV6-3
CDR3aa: CASSRRGTGALRSGANVLTF
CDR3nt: TGTGCCAGCAGCCGCCGGGGGACAGGGGCACTCCGCTCTGGGGCCAACGTCCTGACTTTC

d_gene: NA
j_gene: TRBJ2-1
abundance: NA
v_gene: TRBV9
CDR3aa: CASSRDTSGLGNEQFF
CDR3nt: TGTGCCAGCAGCCGGGACACTAGTGGGTTGGGCAATGAGCAGTTCTTC

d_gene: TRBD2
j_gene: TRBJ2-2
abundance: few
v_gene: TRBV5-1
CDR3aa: CASSLMGLANTGELFF
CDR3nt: TGCGCCAGCAGCTTGATGGGACTAGCGAACACCGGGGAGCTGTTTTTT

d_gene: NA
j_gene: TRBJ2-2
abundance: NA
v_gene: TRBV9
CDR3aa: CASSKTSKTGELFF
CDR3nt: TGTGCCAGCAGCAAGACCTCCAAGACCGGGGAGCTGTTTTTT

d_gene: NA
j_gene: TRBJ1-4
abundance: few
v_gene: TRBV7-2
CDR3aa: CASSYQTALNEKLFF
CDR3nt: TGTGCCAGCAGCTATCAGACAGCTCTTAATGAAAAACTGTTTTTT

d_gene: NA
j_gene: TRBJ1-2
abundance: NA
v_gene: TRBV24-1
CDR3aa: CATSDGTYSNYGYTF
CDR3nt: TGTGCCACCAGTGATGGGACGTACTCTAACTATGGCTACACCTTC

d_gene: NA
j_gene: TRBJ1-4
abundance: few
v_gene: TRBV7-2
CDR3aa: CASSFGGYNEKLFF
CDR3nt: TGTGCCAGCAGCTTCGGGGGGTACAATGAAAAACTGTTTTTT

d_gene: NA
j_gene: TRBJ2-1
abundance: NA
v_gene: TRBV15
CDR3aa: CATSNGYNEQFF
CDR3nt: TGTGCCACCAGCAATGGGTACAATGAGCAGTTCTTC

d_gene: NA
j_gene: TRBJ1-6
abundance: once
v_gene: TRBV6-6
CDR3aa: CASSSGQLLHF
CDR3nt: TGTGCCAGCAGTTCAGGACAGCTTCTCCACTTT

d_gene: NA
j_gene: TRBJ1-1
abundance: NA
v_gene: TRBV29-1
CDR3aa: CSVEVNMNTEAFF
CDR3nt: TGCAGCGTTGAAGTCAACATGAACACTGAAGCTTTCTTT

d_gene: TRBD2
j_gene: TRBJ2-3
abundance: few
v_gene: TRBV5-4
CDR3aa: CASSWASGGARDTQYF
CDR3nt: TGTGCCAGCAGCTGGGCTAGCGGGGGGGCCCGGGATACGCAGTATTTT